Shown below are 25 T cell receptor beta chains from a single sample sequenced in a study of cytomegalovirus exposure and HLA in healthy donors. Primers for the PCR totalled 60 Vbeta and 13 Jbeta. Sequencing used immunoSEQ multiplex PCR; TCRdb keeps in-frame clones, though not all of them. The data show more than 75,000 clones, 74% seen once. The specimen sequenced was PBMCs. These receptors originate from a middle-aged man in good health and CMV-seropositive.

The V gene is TRBV6-5, the J gene TRBJ2-7; 10 bases fit TRBD2. Per the germline V gene, CDR1 is MNHEY and CDR2 is SVGAGI. Unmatched junction bases numbered 6, after V lost 4 bases and J lost 3 bases. This CDR3 region has 15 residues. The DNA for the CDR3 is TGTGCCAGCAGTTCCGTACTAGCGGGAAGCTACGAGCAGTACTTC. Protein product: CASSSVLAGSYEQYF.

This clone has just a few counts. This rearrangement joins TRBV5-4 to TRBJ1-1; D remains unclear. The CDR3 sequence is 12 residues long. Per the germline V gene, CDR1 is SGHNT and CDR2 is YYREEE (reference sequence). The germline V and J ends were trimmed by 0 bases and 12 bases, with 12 bases remaining between them. The CDR3 region is CASSLDGRKPFF. As DNA, the CDR3 is TGTGCCAGCAGCTTGGACGGGAGGAAACCTTTCTTT. The variable domain in full, with the rest retrieved from reference TRBV5-4 and TRBJ1-1, is ETGVTQSPTHLIKTRGQQVTLRCSSQSGHNTVSWYQQALGQGPQFIFQYYREEENGRGNFPPRFSGLQFPNYSSELNVNALELDDSALYLCASSLDGRKPFFGQGTRLTVV.

The gene calls are TRBV7-8 and TRBJ2-3; D gene ambiguous. V gave up 1 base and J gave up 2 bases, with 10 bases separating them. The CDR3 has 15 amino acids. In germline, CDR1 is SGHVS, CDR2 FQNEAQ. Here the CDR3 DNA reads TGTGCCAGCAGCTTAGACTATATCTCCACAGATACGCAGTATTTT. Residues: CASSLDYISTDTQYF.

This rearrangement joins TRBV9 to TRBJ2-3; 7 bases fit TRBD1. This CDR3 is 15 amino acids long. V shed 3 bases, J shed 3 bases, and the junction held 7 bases outside the gene matches. Germline V gives CDR1 SGDLS, CDR2 YYNGEE. DNA for the CDR3: TGTGCCAGCAGCGCACGACAGGGCGGGACAGATACGCAGTATTTT. Its protein is CASSARQGGTDTQYF.

This clone was recorded a few times. V usage is TRBV4-2 and J usage is TRBJ1-6; D is uncertain. Trimming shortened V by 1 base and J by 0 bases, and 13 bases separated the two germline ends. In germline, CDR1 is LGHNA, CDR2 YNFKEQ. This CDR3 region has 18 residues. The CDR3 DNA reads TGTGCCAGCAGCCAAGTAAGTTCAGCGAGCTCCTATAATTCACCCCTCCACTTT. It specifies CASSQVSSASSYNSPLHF.

In its sample, this clone was seen a few times. The chain is built from TRBV28 and TRBJ1-1; no clear D gene. Trimming cost V 6 bases and J 0 bases, with 8 bases left between them. Per germline, CDR1 MDHEN and CDR2 SYDVKM. This CDR3 is 13 amino acids long. CDR3 region: CASRDSLNTEAFF. CDR3 nucleotide sequence: TGTGCCAGCAGGGACTCCTTGAACACTGAAGCTTTCTTT.

In this sample, this clone turned up a few times. This chain connects TRBV7-9 to TRBJ1-1; 7 bases match TRBD1. The CDR3 loop spans 14 amino acids. V dropped 3 bases and J dropped 0; count of bases not matched to a gene: 1. Germline lookup yields CDR1 SEHNR and CDR2 FQNEAQ (reference sequence). CDR3 in amino acids: CASSLDRLNTEAFF. The CDR3, as DNA: TGTGCCAGCAGCTTGGACAGGTTGAACACTGAAGCTTTCTTT.

This chain uses TRBV10-3 with TRBJ1-1; D is ambiguous. V lost 0 bases and J 5 bases, leaving 7 bases between the germline ends. This CDR3 is 13 amino acids long. CDR1 ENHRY and CDR2 SYGVKD come from the germline V gene. The CDR3 DNA follows: TGTGCCATCAGTGAGTCGGGAGATACTGAAGCTTTCTTT. Translating it yields CAISESGDTEAFF.

Turning to this clone: The sample contains more than one DNA sequence encoding this CDR3. The V gene is TRBV29-1, the J gene TRBJ2-7; maybe TRBD2 (6 bases). The CDR3 is 12 residues long. From germline, CDR1 is SQVTM and CDR2 ANQGSEA. Trimming shortened V by 0 bases and J by 4 bases, and 7 bases separated the two germline ends. CDR3: CSVEERDYEQYF. The CDR3 DNA follows: TGCAGCGTTGAAGAGCGGGATTACGAGCAGTACTTC.

The gene calls are TRBV7-6 and TRBJ1-4; D gene ambiguous. V lost 5 bases to trimming and J lost 12 bases, with 16 bases between them. From germline, CDR1 is SGHVS and CDR2 FNYEAQ. The CDR3 loop spans 13 amino acids. The CDR3, as DNA: TGTGCCAGCAGCCCGACTTGGACTCCAGAACTGTTTTTT. It is translated as CASSPTWTPELFF.

This clone was detected a few times. The chain couples TRBV6-1 to TRBJ1-1; 7 positions match TRBD1. V gave up 10 bases and J gave up 3 bases; unmatched junction bases: 8. Germline V lookup: CDR1 MNHNS, CDR2 SASEGT. The CDR3 covers 13 residues. CDR3: CATKGQSYTEAFF. As DNA, the CDR3 is TGTGCCACCAAGGGACAGAGCTACACTGAAGCTTTCTTT.

This clone was seen more than once but under ten times. In nucleotides, the CDR3 is TGTGCCAGCAGCTCGCCAACCACAGGGGCCTACGAGCAGTACTTC. Encoded protein: CASSSPTTGAYEQYF. This chain links TRBV13 with TRBJ2-7; TRBD1 agrees at 7 bases. Germline lookup yields CDR1 PRHDT and CDR2 FYEKMQ (reference sequence). Germline trimming cut 4 bases from V and 2 bases from J; bases unmatched to any gene: 8. CDR3 length: 15 amino acids.

This chain links TRBV30 with TRBJ1-1; possibly TRBD1 for D (5 bases). CDR3 length equals 14 residues. CDR1 and CDR2 from the germline V gene are GTSNPN and SVGIG (reference sequence). The V and J ends lost 4 bases and 5 bases respectively, with 17 bases between them. The CDR3 DNA reads as TGTGCCTGGAACCCGGGACTCCCGGGGACTGAAGCTTTCTTT. It translates to CAWNPGLPGTEAFF.

The chain carries TRBV19 and TRBJ2-1; TRBD1 aligns across 7 bases. Germline V gives CDR1 LNHDA, CDR2 SQIVND (reference sequence). Trimming took 3 bases from V and 3 from J; bases not matched to a gene: 5. The CDR3 extends over 15 amino acids. CDR3 in DNA: TGTGCCAGTAGTATTCGGGACAGTGACTACAATGAGCAGTTCTTC. Translating it yields CASSIRDSDYNEQFF.

DNA of the CDR3: TGTGCCAGCGGCGGGGGGACGATAAATTCACCCCTCCACTTT. It is translated as CASGGGTINSPLHF. The chain joins TRBV7-9 to TRBJ1-6, with D possibly matching TRBD1 (5 bases). CDR3 size: 14 residues. V was trimmed by 8 bases and J by 7 bases, leaving 15 bases between them. Germline V CDR1 and CDR2: SEHNR, FQNEAQ (reference sequence).

The V call is TRBV12-2, the J call TRBJ2-4; the D call of TRBD1 is as the table states it, not checked on the DNA. TRBV12-2 is a pseudogene. The length of the CDR3 is 16 residues. CDR3 residues: CASRLRQGLAKNIQYF. Here the CDR3 DNA reads TGTGCAAGTCGCTTACGACAGGGGCTAGCCAAAAACATTCAGTACTTC.

The J gene is TRBJ2-7, the V gene TRBV29-1; 7 bases are a match to TRBD2. Trimming at V came to 2 bases and at J to 5 bases, leaving 3 bases not matched to a gene. Germline V gene sequence: CDR1 SQVTM, CDR2 ANQGSEA. The length of the CDR3 is 12 residues. DNA for the CDR3: TGCAGCGTTGAACGGGGAGGGGACGAGCAGTACTTC. Its translation is CSVERGGDEQYF.

The V gene is TRBV5-6, the J gene TRBJ1-5; 7 positions agree with TRBD1. CDR3 length equals 12 residues. V was pared by 4 bases and J by 7 bases, with 2 bases of the junction left unmatched. Germline V gene data show CDR1 as SGHDT and CDR2 as YYEEEE. The CDR3 nucleotides read TGTGCCAGCAGCAGACAGGGACAGCCCCAGCATTTT. It yields the protein CASSRQGQPQHF.

Of note for this clone: This same CDR3 is encoded by further DNA sequences in the sample. V and J are TRBV19 and TRBJ2-7, with 10 bases fitting TRBD1. Per the germline V gene, CDR1 is LNHDA and CDR2 is SQIVND (reference sequence). V shed 1 base, J shed 3 bases, and the junction held 0 bases outside the gene matches. CDR3 length: 14 amino acids. The CDR3 nucleotides are TGTGCCAGTAGTATAGGGACAGGGGGCTACGAGCAGTACTTC. It yields the protein CASSIGTGGYEQYF.

The V and J genes are TRBV21-1 and TRBJ2-7; the table calls TRBD2, which could not be checked here. TRBV21-1 is recorded as a pseudogene. This CDR3 is built from 12 residues. CDR3: CASSKPLYEQYF. The DNA of the CDR3 is TGTGCCAGCAGCAAACCCCTCTACGAGCAGTACTTC.

The rearrangement links TRBV21-1 to TRBJ1-3. TRBV21-1 is termed a pseudogene. This CDR3 spans 12 amino acids. The CDR3 DNA follows: TGTGCCAGCAGCCCTAAGGGAAACACCATATATTTT. Residues: CASSPKGNTIYF.

V gene TRBV5-1 combines with J gene TRBJ2-3, with 13 bases fitting TRBD2. CDR1 is SGHRS, CDR2 YFSETQ, per germline. This CDR3 is built from 16 residues. With V trimmed by 4 bases and J by 5 bases, 7 bases remained unmatched. As DNA, the CDR3 is TGCGCCAGCAGCCCCGGGACTAGCGGGGTAATAGATACGCAGTATTTT. As protein: CASSPGTSGVIDTQYF.

This chain uses TRBV6-1 with TRBJ1-1; 7 bases align to TRBD1. Germline assignment: CDR1 MNHNS and CDR2 SASEGT. The CDR3 is 14 amino acids. V gave up 7 bases and J gave up 1 base; unmatched junction bases: 6. For the CDR3, the DNA is TGTGCCAGCACGACAGGGCGGCCGAACACTGAAGCTTTCTTT. This gives the protein CASTTGRPNTEAFF.

This clone was observed a few times. The gene calls are TRBV5-4 and TRBJ1-4; 9 bases align to TRBD1. The V and J ends lost 3 bases and 7 bases, in that order; junction bases with no gene match: 7. Germline CDR1 reads SGHNT; CDR2 reads YYREEE (reference sequence). CDR3 length: 15 residues. CDR3: CASSSPGQGVEKLFF. The CDR3 coding sequence is TGTGCCAGCAGCTCCCCGGGACAGGGCGTTGAAAAACTGTTTTTT.

The rearrangement joins TRBV15 to TRBJ2-5, with TRBD2 matching 7 bases. Germline lookup yields CDR1 LNHNV and CDR2 YYDKDF (reference sequence). This CDR3 contains 14 residues. V was clipped by 4 bases and J by 3 bases; unmatched bases: 5. The CDR3 loop reads CATSKTSPEETQYF. The CDR3 DNA follows: TGTGCCACCAGCAAGACTAGCCCGGAAGAGACCCAGTACTTC.